Listed here are 10 T cell receptor beta chains from one sample, sequenced in a study of shared clonotypes between healthy human individuals. The naive CD8 population came from CD45RO-negative cells selected for CCR7, without terminally differentiated effector memory CD45RA+ cells. Repertoires were generated with immunoSEQ multiplex PCR, while TCRdb's copy carries only in-frame clones and drops some. The sample consists of a few million clones, just under 95% of them appearing once. What was sequenced was naive CD8+ T cells from PBMCs. These TCRs come from a man between 18 and 35 years old in good health. Some clones in this sample may be carry-over from other donors' samples.

This clone has a single count. The gene calls are TRBV19 and TRBJ1-4; tentatively, D is TRBD1 (5 bases). This CDR3 contains 16 residues. CDR1 is LNHDA and CDR2 is SQIVND in the germline V gene (reference sequence). Deletions cut 3 bases from V and 3 bases from J, with 14 bases between. As DNA, the CDR3 is TGTGCCAGTAGTATTCGAGGGGTGCGGGCTAATGAAAAACTGTTTTTT. Protein: CASSIRGVRANEKLFF.

This sequence joins TRBV5-6 and TRBJ2-7, with 13 bases lining up with TRBD2. CDR1 and CDR2 from the germline V gene are SGHDT and YYEEEE. V trimming: 1 base; J trimming: 2 bases; junction bases outside the gene matches: 6. This CDR3 comprises 17 residues. CDR3 residues: CASSLRLAGGFTYEQYF. In DNA form, the CDR3 reads TGTGCCAGCAGCTTGCGACTAGCGGGAGGCTTTACCTACGAGCAGTACTTC.

The V call is TRBV27, the J call TRBJ2-6; D is tentatively TRBD1 or TRBD2 (5 bases each). The CDR3 has 18 amino acids. The ends were cut back, 5 bases at V and 0 bases at J, with 17 bases in the middle. CDR1 is MNHEY and CDR2 is SMNVEV in the germline V gene (reference sequence). The CDR3 DNA sequence: TGTGCCAGCAGTCCCCGGGACCAGCGGAGCTCTGGGGCCAACGTCCTGACTTTC. Translating it yields CASSPRDQRSSGANVLTF.

The chain links TRBV5-1 to TRBJ1-2, with TRBD1 identical over 7 bases. CDR1 is SGHRS and CDR2 is YFSETQ in the germline V gene. The CDR3 contains 14 residues. V lost 2 bases to trimming and J lost 4 bases; unmatched junction nucleotides: 5. The CDR3 reads CASSFSGTAYGYTF. The CDR3 coding sequence is TGCGCCAGCAGCTTTTCCGGGACAGCCTATGGCTACACCTTC.

This CDR3 is CASRWTGFDQPQHF. Written as DNA, the CDR3 is TGTGCCAGCAGGTGGACAGGGTTCGATCAGCCCCAGCATTTT. This chain links TRBV28 with TRBJ1-5, with 8 positions matching TRBD1. CDR1 MDHEN and CDR2 SYDVKM come from the germline V gene. The CDR3 runs to 14 residues. The trim removed 6 bases at V and 5 bases at J, leaving 6 bases unmatched.

The count of this clone is one. The chain joins TRBV11-3 to TRBJ2-3, with D perhaps being TRBD1 or TRBD2 (5 bases each). There are 14 residues in the CDR3. CDR1 is SGHNT and CDR2 is YENEEA in the germline V gene. The germline V and J ends were trimmed by 5 bases and 2 bases, with 11 bases remaining between them. The CDR3 sequence is CASSPVGATDTQYF. CDR3 coding DNA: TGTGCCAGCAGCCCGGTCGGGGCCACAGATACGCAGTATTTT.

The J gene is TRBJ2-7, the V gene TRBV10-1, with D perhaps TRBD2 (6 bases). Germline V gives CDR1 WNHNN, CDR2 SYGVQD (reference sequence). This CDR3 has 14 residues. The V end lost 3 bases, the J end lost 2 bases, and 11 bases lay between the germline ends. The CDR3 bases are TGCGCCAGCAGTGATGAGGGAGGAACCTACGAGCAGTACTTC. Amino acid sequence: CASSDEGGTYEQYF.

V usage is TRBV4-1 and J usage is TRBJ2-3, with D tentatively TRBD1 (8 bases). V lost 0 bases to trimming and J lost 6 bases, with 16 bases between them. CDR1 and CDR2 (germline): MGHRA, YSYEKL. The CDR3 covers 16 residues. The CDR3 coding sequence is TGCGCCAGCAGCCAAGATGCGACAGGGGAGGGTGATACGCAGTATTTT. Amino acids: CASSQDATGEGDTQYF.

As concerns this clone: Other DNA sequences in this specimen translate into the identical CDR3. The chain employs TRBV25-1 and TRBJ2-1, with no clear D. V was trimmed by 6 bases and J by 9 bases, leaving 6 bases between them. This CDR3 region has 10 residues. The germline gives CDR1 MGHDK, CDR2 SYGVNS. Here the CDR3 reads CASSSGEQFF. For the CDR3, the DNA is TGTGCCAGCAGCTCCGGTGAGCAGTTCTTC.

This chain links TRBV7-8 with TRBJ2-7; 7 nucleotides align to TRBD2. With 1 base clipped from V and 2 bases from J, the junction kept 11 bases outside the gene matches. Germline CDR1 and CDR2: SGHVS and FQNEAQ. The CDR3 spans 17 residues. For the CDR3, the DNA is TGTGCCAGCAGCTTAGACGTTTTTAGGGAGGGTCCCTACGAGCAGTACTTC. Translated: CASSLDVFREGPYEQYF. Drawing the rest from reference TRBV7-8 and TRBJ2-7, the complete variable domain is GAGVSQSPRYKVAKRGQDVALRCDPISGHVSLFWYQQALGQGPEFLTYFQNEAQLDKSGLPSDRFFAERPEGSVSTLKIQRTQQEDSAVYLCASSLDVFREGPYEQYFGPGTRLTVT.